This is a list of T cell receptor beta chains from one sample in a study of PD-L1 blockade in urothelial cancer. The protocol was immunoSEQ multiplex PCR, while the TCRdb copy is restricted to in-frame clones and leaves out a portion. Among 45,000 to 55,000 clones listed, 79% were seen once. The sample in question was PBMCs, obtained around atezolizumab (anti-PD-L1) treatment. The receptors come from an older man with urothelial cancer. The conserved cysteine and the conserved F or W are not part of the CDR3 here. Fields, in order: V gene, D gene, CDR3 protein. The D gene is left open where the match is weak.

V: TRBV10-3
D: TRBD2
CDR3: AISGGLASTDTQY

V: TRBV19
D: -
CDR3: ASREGGPSYNEQF

V: TRBV10-1
D: -
CDR3: ASSETIGDTEAF

V: TRBV5-1
D: -
CDR3: ASSLITSSNEQF

V: TRBV29-1
D: TRBD1
CDR3: SVAFAGQGISNEQF

V: TRBV18
D: -
CDR3: ASSPSMGRGYGYT

V: TRBV14
D: -
CDR3: ASSLPFGKLF

V: TRBV7-9
D: TRBD1
CDR3: ASSLVRQGAGGANVLT

V: TRBV6-5
D: -
CDR3: ASSYNDNGKGEQY

V: TRBV30
D: -
CDR3: AWSGTVSSGANVLT

V: TRBV28
D: TRBD2
CDR3: ASSPSGLAGGLSTYNEQF

V: TRBV18
D: -
CDR3: ASSPKTGHYNEQF

V: TRBV18
D: -
CDR3: ASSYRDKNTEAF

V: TRBV4-1
D: -
CDR3: ASRREMNTEAF

V: TRBV7-3
D: TRBD2
CDR3: ASSLEGGRNTGELF

V: TRBV4-1
D: -
CDR3: ASSQTAEGFYEQY

V: TRBV30
D: -
CDR3: AWSPSGNTEAF

V: TRBV29-1
D: TRBD1
CDR3: SVQAPGTGPTEAF

V: TRBV28
D: TRBD2
CDR3: ASGGLVSGGKNIQY

V: TRBV30
D: -
CDR3: AWNRQVEFGNTIY

V: TRBV7-9
D: -
CDR3: ASSLGALTGGQY

V: TRBV10-3
D: -
CDR3: AISSWAGKINEQF

V: TRBV21-1
D: -
CDR3: ASSKGLKWRASTRSSYNEQF

V: TRBV29-1
D: TRBD1
CDR3: SVVGTGFGNTIY

V: TRBV4-1
D: TRBD2
CDR3: ASSQDDGLAGVFRQETQY

V: TRBV25-1
D: TRBD1
CDR3: ASSFGTGGQGYGYT

V: TRBV2
D: -
CDR3: ASSVGLPDTQY

V: TRBV7-9
D: TRBD1
CDR3: ASSLQGTNEKLF

V: TRBV27
D: -
CDR3: ASSKGRDTEAF

V: TRBV27
D: TRBD2
CDR3: ASRTEEGLAGVYEQY

V: TRBV19
D: -
CDR3: ASSNSRNTEAF

V: TRBV6-4
D: -
CDR3: ASSAGTANTGELF

V: TRBV25-1
D: TRBD1
CDR3: ASSKTGVKTQY

V: TRBV2
D: -
CDR3: ASSERGNAREKLF

V: TRBV6-5
D: -
CDR3: ASSYQQYQPQH

V: TRBV10-3
D: -
CDR3: AIARTDTYEQY

V: TRBV28
D: -
CDR3: ASSFLRSGTNTGELF

V: TRBV19
D: TRBD2
CDR3: ASSIRAGGFNNEQF

V: TRBV5-1
D: TRBD2
CDR3: ASRPGLAGFGEQF